Below are 21 T cell receptor beta chains sequenced from a single sample in a study of blood T cell repertoires in COVID-19. The assay was immunoSEQ multiplex PCR, and TCRdb's table has in-frame clones only and misses some. This table has around 330,000 clones, 85% appearing once. The specimen sequenced was PBMCs or T cells enriched from blood (not recorded which). These receptors came from a woman aged 30 to 39 who had been exposed to COVID-19.

This clone was found once. The chain links TRBV4-1 to TRBJ2-7; tentative D call: TRBD1 (6 bases). V lost 1 base and J lost 3, with 16 bases in between. Looked up from germline, CDR1 is MGHRA and CDR2 is YSYEKL. The CDR3 has 16 residues. Written as DNA, the CDR3 is TGCGCCAGCAGCCAAGCCCGGGACATCAGCATCTACGAGCAGTACTTC. Amino acid sequence: CASSQARDISIYEQYF.

V and J are TRBV4-3 and TRBJ1-4; 10 bases match TRBD1. The V gene end was trimmed by 4 bases and the J gene end by 4 bases; junction bases not matched to a gene: 9. This CDR3 is 17 amino acids long. Per the germline V gene, CDR1 is LGHNA and CDR2 is YSLEER. In DNA form, the CDR3 reads TGCGCCAGCAGCCTCAGACAGGGGGCGGGCCATAATGAAAAACTGTTTTTT. Encoded protein: CASSLRQGAGHNEKLFF.

The genes are TRBV7-9 and TRBJ2-6; TRBD2 matches at 8 bases. J gave up 0 bases and V 1 base, and 5 bases lay outside the gene matches. The CDR3 covers 18 residues. Germline values: CDR1 SEHNR, CDR2 FQNEAQ (reference sequence). CDR3 sequence (DNA): TGTGCCAGCAGCTTAGGTATAGCGGGGAGCTCTGGGGCCAACGTCCTGACTTTC. This gives the protein CASSLGIAGSSGANVLTF. The variable domain in full, completed from reference TRBV7-9 and TRBJ2-6, reads DTGVSQNPRHKITKRGQNVTFRCDPISEHNRLYWYRQTLGQGPEFLTYFQNEAQLEKSRLLSDRFSAERPKGSFSTLEIQRTEQGDSAMYLCASSLGIAGSSGANVLTFGAGSRLTVL.

Comment on this clone: In the same sample, other DNA sequences code for this CDR3. The chain uses TRBV9 and TRBJ1-1, with a weak D call TRBD1 (5 bases). The CDR3 spans 13 residues. Germline V gives CDR1 SGDLS, CDR2 YYNGEE. V lost 0 bases to trimming and J lost 9 bases, with 12 bases between them. CDR3 region: CASSVVRDYKAFF. The CDR3 bases are TGTGCCAGCAGCGTAGTCAGGGACTATAAAGCTTTCTTT.

This clone appeared once. V is TRBV7-2 and J is TRBJ1-1; D perhaps matches TRBD1 (6 bases). This CDR3 region has 14 residues. V was pared by 5 bases and J by 5 bases, with 15 bases between. The V gene's germline CDR1 is SGHTA and CDR2 FQGNSA. Here the CDR3 reads CASSLQTGRTEAFF. The CDR3 DNA is TGTGCCAGCAGCCTGCAAACAGGGAGAACTGAAGCTTTCTTT.

This chain joins TRBV28 and TRBJ1-6; 9 nucleotides align to TRBD1. The CDR3 runs 13 residues. Germline assignment: CDR1 MDHEN and CDR2 SYDVKM. The ends lost 6 bases at V and 6 bases at J; junction bases unmatched: 0. CDR3 residues: CASRTGGNSPLHF. The CDR3 DNA follows: TGTGCCAGCAGGACAGGGGGTAATTCACCCCTCCACTTT.

This clone was detected once. The genes are TRBV30 and TRBJ2-5, with 8 nucleotides matching TRBD1. The CDR3 is 13 amino acids. With V trimmed by 5 bases and J by 10 bases, 12 bases remained unmatched. The V gene's germline CDR1 is GTSNPN and CDR2 SVGIG (reference sequence). CDR3 amino acids: CAWGTGTGVDQYF. The CDR3 coding sequence is TGTGCCTGGGGTACCGGGACAGGAGTCGACCAGTACTTC.

The CDR3 coding sequence is TGCGCCAGCAGCTTGAGCAGGAACAATGAGCAGTTCTTC. Protein: CASSLSRNNEQFF. This chain connects TRBV5-1 to TRBJ2-1, with D hard to call. The V end lost 1 base, the J end lost 5 bases, and 7 bases lay between the germline ends. The CDR3 length is 13 residues. Germline values: CDR1 SGHRS, CDR2 YFSETQ.

The gene calls are TRBV5-1 and TRBJ2-4, with TRBD1 matching 7 bases. The trim removed 5 bases at V and 1 base at J, leaving 3 bases unmatched. The germline V gene has CDR1 SGHRS and CDR2 YFSETQ. This CDR3 has 14 amino acids. CDR3 loop: CASSSDRAKNIQYF. CDR3 bases: TGCGCCAGCAGTTCGGACAGGGCCAAAAACATTCAGTACTTC. The whole variable domain, filled in from reference TRBV5-1 and TRBJ2-4, reads KAGVTQTPRYLIKTRGQQVTLSCSPISGHRSVSWYQQTPGQGLQFLFEYFSETQRNKGNFPGRFSGRQFSNSRSEMNVSTLELGDSALYLCASSSDRAKNIQYFGAGTRLSVL.

The chain recombines TRBV10-3 with TRBJ2-1; 13 bases line up with TRBD2. Trimming at V came to 9 bases and at J to 9 bases, leaving 8 bases not matched to a gene. The CDR3 is 14 residues long. Germline loops: CDR1 ENHRY, CDR2 SYGVKD. DNA of the CDR3: TGTGCCATGGGATCGACTAGCGGGAGGAGTGAGCAGTTCTTC. Protein product: CAMGSTSGRSEQFF.

The rearrangement links TRBV12-5 to TRBJ1-1; D might be TRBD1 (5 bases). The CDR3 sequence is 13 residues long. Deletions cut 7 bases from V and 0 bases from J, with 9 bases between. Germline V gene lookup returns CDR1 LGHNT and CDR2 FRNRAP. CDR3 coding DNA: TGTGCTAGTGACCCAGGGATGAACACTGAAGCTTTCTTT. Protein product: CASDPGMNTEAFF.

This chain uses TRBV28 with TRBJ1-2, with D tentatively TRBD1 (6 bases). Germline V gene lookup returns CDR1 MDHEN and CDR2 SYDVKM. CDR3 length: 12 amino acids. V was clipped by 6 bases and J by 9 bases, with 14 bases between them. Here the CDR3 reads CASRQGSTRYTF. In nucleotides, the CDR3 is TGTGCCAGCAGACAGGGTTCTACCCGCTACACCTTC.

The rearrangement uses TRBV19 and TRBJ2-5, with D possibly TRBD2 on 6 matching bases. Germline V lookup: CDR1 LNHDA, CDR2 SQIVND (reference sequence). The length of the CDR3 is 13 residues. The V end was cut by 5 bases, the J end by 5 bases, with 12 bases between. The CDR3 coding sequence is TGTGCCAGTAGTCCGGGACTTAGGGAGACCCAGTACTTC. This encodes CASSPGLRETQYF.

The rearrangement uses TRBV27 and TRBJ1-3; 7 bases line up with TRBD1. V shed 6 bases and J 0 bases; nucleotides not matched to a gene: 11. The CDR3 consists of 17 residues. CDR1 and CDR2 from the germline V gene are MNHEY and SMNVEV (reference sequence). The CDR3 sequence is CASRSLISGGSGNTIYF. The CDR3 DNA follows: TGTGCCAGCAGGTCTTTGATTTCAGGGGGCTCTGGAAACACCATATATTTT.

V is TRBV4-2 and J is TRBJ2-1; D is perhaps TRBD2 (5 bases). In germline, CDR1 is LGHNA, CDR2 YNFKEQ. Trimming removed 0 bases at V and 0 bases at J, with 6 bases between. The CDR3 extends over 15 amino acids. As DNA, the CDR3 is TGTGCCAGCAGCCAAGAAGCGGACTCCTACAATGAGCAGTTCTTC. This codes for CASSQEADSYNEQFF.

The chain has TRBV3-1 (or the pseudogene TRBV3-2) and TRBJ2-5; TRBD2 matches 11 bases. The CDR3 is made up of 19 amino acids. Germline-derived CDR1 and CDR2 are LGHDT and YNNKEL (reference sequence). V was clipped by 3 bases and J by 5 bases; unmatched bases: 17. The CDR3 loop reads CASSQSSGIAGGPMETQYF. DNA for the CDR3: TGTGCCAGCAGCCAGTCTTCTGGGATAGCGGGAGGGCCGATGGAGACCCAGTACTTC.

The rearrangement links TRBV7-2 to TRBJ2-7, with TRBD2 as a possible D gene (5 bases). Germline loops: CDR1 SGHTA, CDR2 FQGNSA. The CDR3 length is 13 residues. V lost 5 bases to trimming and J lost 3 bases, with 11 bases between them. This CDR3 reads CASSAGLRYEQYF. The CDR3 region has the DNA TGTGCCAGCAGCGCAGGACTGCGCTACGAGCAGTACTTC.

V is TRBV18 and J is TRBJ2-1; D uncertain. The CDR3 spans 16 residues. CDR1 and CDR2 from the germline V gene are KGHSH and LQKENI. V was cut by 0 bases and J by 5 bases, with 14 bases left in between. The CDR3 loop reads CASSPPGIHKDNEQFF. The CDR3 DNA is TGTGCCAGCTCACCACCGGGCATCCACAAAGACAATGAGCAGTTCTTC. Combining the CDR3 with reference TRBV18 and TRBJ2-1 gives the whole variable domain NAGVMQNPRHLVRRRGQEARLRCSPMKGHSHVYWYRQLPEEGLKFMVYLQKENIIDESGMPKERFSAEFPKEGPSILRIQQVVRGDSAAYFCASSPPGIHKDNEQFFGPGTRLTVL.

The gene calls are TRBV12-3 or TRBV12-4 and TRBJ1-2; TRBD1 is a possible D gene (5 bases). This CDR3 spans 12 amino acids. V dropped 6 bases and J dropped 8 bases, with 13 bases sitting between them. CDR3 amino acids: CASRRRGEGYTF. The CDR3 nucleotides are TGTGCCAGCAGAAGGAGGGGTGAGGGCTACACCTTC.

V usage is TRBV27 and J usage is TRBJ1-5; 10 bases map to TRBD1. The CDR3 length is 19 residues. The germline V gene encodes CDR1 MNHEY and CDR2 SMNVEV (reference sequence). Losses at the gene ends were 7 bases for V and 0 bases for J; bases not matched to a gene: 15. This chain's CDR3 is CASTPRGTGVVGSNQPQHF. In nucleotides, the CDR3 is TGTGCCAGCACCCCTCGGGGGACAGGGGTGGTTGGTAGCAATCAGCCCCAGCATTTT.

V usage is TRBV19 and J usage is TRBJ2-1; 8 nucleotides match TRBD2. The CDR3 runs to 13 residues. Germline loops: CDR1 LNHDA, CDR2 SQIVND (reference sequence). With V trimmed by 4 bases and J by 8 bases, 4 bases remained unmatched. This chain's CDR3 is CASSRYGGDEQFF. DNA for the CDR3: TGTGCCAGTAGTAGATACGGGGGGGATGAGCAGTTCTTC.